The rows below give T cell receptor beta chains drawn from one sample of a study of cytomegalovirus exposure and HLA in healthy donors. Clones were read by immunoSEQ multiplex PCR, and TCRdb kept only the in-frame ones, dropping some. Among about 130,000 clones listed, around 83% were seen once. The sequenced sample consisted of PBMCs. The receptors derive from a woman in her thirties in good health and CMV-seropositive. CDR3s include the opening cysteine and the closing phenylalanine or tryptophan. The D gene is left open where the match is weak.

V gene	J gene	D gene	CDR3 DNA	CDR3 protein
TRBV11-2	TRBJ1-2	TRBD1	TGTGCCAGCAGCTCACAGGGGCACTATGGCTACACCTTC	CASSSQGHYGYTF
TRBV10-2	TRBJ2-7	TRBD2	TGCGCCAGTAGCGGGGCCTACGAGCAGTACTTC	CASSGAYEQYF
TRBV6-1	TRBJ2-3	-	TGTGCCAGCAGACGCGGGGCCGGAGCCCAGTATTTT	CASRRGAGAQYF
TRBV28	TRBJ2-3	-	TGTGCCAGCAGCTGGACAATCCCTAGCACAGATACGCAGTATTTT	CASSWTIPSTDTQYF
TRBV30	TRBJ2-1	-	TGTGCCTGGAGTCCTTCCTTCCCAGTGGAGCAGTTCTTC	CAWSPSFPVEQFF
TRBV6-5	TRBJ2-7	TRBD1	TGTGCCACAGGGACAGGGGCCTACGAGCAGTACTTC	CATGTGAYEQYF
TRBV18	TRBJ2-3	TRBD2	TGTGCCAGCTCGCTACTAGCGGGAGTTAAAGATACGCAGTATTTT	CASSLLAGVKDTQYF
TRBV5-6	TRBJ1-1	-	TGTGCCAGCAGCTCTTACGGTGAAGCTTTCTTT	CASSSYGEAFF
TRBV19	TRBJ2-1	-	TGTGCCAGTAGTCCCTTGGTGGAGGGATCGGGTGAGCAGTTCTTC	CASSPLVEGSGEQFF
TRBV7-9	TRBJ2-6	-	TGTGCCAGCAGCCCCGGCTCTGGGGCCAACGTCCTGACTTTC	CASSPGSGANVLTF
TRBV6-6	TRBJ2-1	TRBD2	TGTGCCAGCAGTTACGCCCGGGAGGGAAATGAGCAGTTCTTC	CASSYAREGNEQFF